The 18 T cell receptor beta chains reported below all come from one sample, sequenced in a study of beta chain features in type 1 diabetes. General study results and limits: Patients with Type 1 diabetes showed moderately but significantly shorter TCRB CDR3s in all four CD4+ subsets.

No antigen has been identified for these receptors. Since all of the isolated RNA was reverse transcribed, expressed TCRB transcripts were what got sequenced. Profiling relied on immunoSEQ multiplex PCR, and the TCRdb table lists in-frame clones only, not all of them. Of 300,000 to 350,000 clones listed, around 9.3% were seen once; the top ten hold roughly 1%. Input material: central memory CD4+ T cells from blood. The receptors stem from a man aged 25-40 years with type 1 diabetes.

This clone showed up just a few times. The chain recombines TRBV10-2 with TRBJ1-2; TRBD1 agrees at 8 bases. With 6 bases clipped from V and 7 bases from J, the junction kept 10 bases outside the gene matches. This CDR3 has 14 amino acids. CDR1 is WSHSY and CDR2 is SAAADI in the germline V gene. DNA for the CDR3: TGCGCCAGCAGCGCCCAGGGGGCCAATTTTGGCTACACCTTC. The encoded protein is CASSAQGANFGYTF.

The chain recombines TRBV29-1 with TRBJ1-3, with D possibly TRBD1 on 6 matching bases. The CDR3 contains 15 residues. V gave up 1 base and J gave up 4 bases, with 14 bases separating them. Per germline, CDR1 SQVTM and CDR2 ANQGSEA. The CDR3 region has the DNA TGCAGCGTTGAAGGCCCCGGGACAAAAGGAAACACCATATATTTT. This encodes CSVEGPGTKGNTIYF.

A few counts support this clone. This chain's CDR3 is CATSRAGGSDPDTQYF. Written as DNA, the CDR3 is TGTGCCACCAGCAGGGCAGGGGGCTCCGACCCAGATACGCAGTATTTT. V gene TRBV15 combines with J gene TRBJ2-3; TRBD1 matches 8 bases. The germline CDR1 and CDR2 sequences are LNHNV and YYDKDF (reference sequence). This CDR3 region has 16 residues. Germline trimming cut 3 bases from V and 4 bases from J; bases unmatched to any gene: 9.

At least ten counts were recorded for this clone. This chain connects TRBV7-8 to TRBJ2-3, with D perhaps TRBD2 (5 bases). The CDR3 contains 14 residues. Germline CDR1 and CDR2: SGHVS and FQNEAQ. The V end lost 3 bases, the J end lost 0 bases, and 7 bases lay between the germline ends. The CDR3 DNA reads TGTGCCAGCAGCTTGGAGGCTAGCACAGATACGCAGTATTTT. Its protein is CASSLEASTDTQYF.

The chain uses TRBV11-2 and TRBJ2-3; 10 nucleotides align to TRBD2. CDR3 length: 14 residues. Germline CDR1 reads SGHAT; CDR2 reads FQNNGV. V lost 5 bases, J lost 6 bases, and 5 bases stayed unmatched. The CDR3 loop reads CASSPTSGVDTQYF. The CDR3 DNA reads TGTGCCAGCAGCCCTACTAGCGGGGTGGATACGCAGTATTTT. Complete variable domain (other parts from reference TRBV11-2 and TRBJ2-3): EAGVAQSPRYKIIEKRQSVAFWCNPISGHATLYWYQQILGQGPKLLIQFQNNGVVDDSQLPKDRFSAERLKGVDSTLKIQPAKLEDSAVYLCASSPTSGVDTQYFGPGTRLTVL.

The sample holds a few counts of this clone. The CDR3 sequence: CASSLGGGEQYF. Here the CDR3 DNA reads TGTGCCAGCAGCTTAGGAGGAGGCGAGCAGTACTTC. This chain connects TRBV7-9 to TRBJ2-7; D perhaps matches TRBD2 (5 bases). Deletions cut 1 base from V and 6 bases from J, with 7 bases between. The CDR3 runs 12 residues. Looked up from germline, CDR1 is SEHNR and CDR2 is FQNEAQ (reference sequence).

A few counts support this clone. J is TRBJ1-5 and V is TRBV29-1; no definite D call. The CDR3 covers 13 residues. Per germline, CDR1 SQVTM and CDR2 ANQGSEA. V was cut by 7 bases and J by 5 bases, with 15 bases left in between. The CDR3 DNA is TGCAGCGCGTGTCTGAGGGAAGATCAGCCCCAGCATTTT. Protein: CSACLREDQPQHF.

CDR3 nucleotide sequence: TGTGCCAGCAGTTACTCGACTGTTGGGAGATCCTATGGCTACACCTTC. It is translated as CASSYSTVGRSYGYTF. The genes are TRBV6-5 and TRBJ1-2; no definite D call. CDR1 is MNHEY, CDR2 SVGAGI, per germline. The CDR3 sequence is 16 residues long. Trimming took 0 bases from V and 4 from J, leaving 15 bases between them.

The gene calls are TRBV25-1 and TRBJ2-4, with a possible D match to TRBD1 (6 bases). Trimming stripped 5 bases from V and 8 bases from J, with 22 bases between. Germline CDR1 is MGHDK and CDR2 is SYGVNS. This CDR3 spans 16 amino acids. This chain's CDR3 is CASSQMTGWGVDIQYF. DNA of the CDR3: TGTGCCAGCAGTCAAATGACAGGTTGGGGTGTAGACATTCAGTACTTC.

In this sample, this clone turned up a few times. A read error may explain this, as a much larger clone is one base away. The chain couples TRBV27 to TRBJ1-3, with D unresolved. Germline loops: CDR1 MNHEY, CDR2 SMNVEV (reference sequence). V gave up 7 bases and J gave up 8 bases, with 0 bases separating them. This CDR3 is built from 8 residues. CDR3 residues: CASNTIYF. CDR3 nucleotides: TGTGCCAGCAACACCATATATTTT.

The V call is TRBV13, the J call TRBJ1-6; TRBD1 is a possible D gene (6 bases). This CDR3 region has 14 residues. Deletions cut 6 bases from V and 10 bases from J, with 16 bases between. Germline V gives CDR1 PRHDT, CDR2 FYEKMQ (reference sequence). The CDR3 bases are TGTGCCAGCAGTTACAACGGGGGGCGGTCACCCCTCCACTTT. Amino acid sequence: CASSYNGGRSPLHF.

V usage is TRBV6-6 and J usage is TRBJ2-5, with a possible D match to TRBD1 (6 bases). The CDR3 has 13 residues. V was clipped by 7 bases and J by 7 bases, with 16 bases between them. Germline V gene lookup returns CDR1 MNHNY and CDR2 SVGAGI (reference sequence). CDR3 amino acids: CASTRQGSGTQYF. The DNA for the CDR3 is TGTGCCAGCACTAGGCAGGGGTCGGGGACCCAGTACTTC.

This sequence joins TRBV6-5 and TRBJ2-1, with 7 bases aligning to TRBD2. Germline V gene sequence: CDR1 MNHEY, CDR2 SVGAGI. The length of the CDR3 is 14 residues. V lost 6 bases to trimming and J lost 2 bases; unmatched junction nucleotides: 4. The CDR3: CASSLAVPYNEQFF. The CDR3 DNA reads TGTGCCAGCAGCCTAGCGGTACCCTACAATGAGCAGTTCTTC.

The V call is TRBV9, the J call TRBJ2-5, with 7 positions matching TRBD2. The CDR3 runs 15 residues. CDR1 is SGDLS and CDR2 is YYNGEE in the germline V gene. Trimming at V came to 0 bases and at J to 5 bases, leaving 7 bases not matched to a gene. CDR3 residues: CASSVAHGGTETQYF. The CDR3 DNA sequence: TGTGCCAGCAGCGTAGCTCACGGGGGGACTGAGACCCAGTACTTC.

Comments on this clone: The conserved final phenylalanine or tryptophan is absent from the CDR3, which likely points to a read error. The chain employs TRBV29-1 and TRBJ2-7; 10 positions agree with TRBD2. Trimming at V came to 7 bases and at J to 4 bases, leaving 4 bases not matched to a gene. The germline V gene encodes CDR1 SQVTM and CDR2 ANQGSEA. The CDR3 extends over 12 amino acids. The CDR3 is CSARGLAYEQYS. The CDR3 DNA follows: TGCAGCGCCCGGGGACTAGCGTACGAGCAGTACTCC.

This clone was counted a few times. This chain links TRBV11-2 with TRBJ1-2; D not resolved. The CDR3 length is 16 residues. Germline-derived CDR1 and CDR2 are SGHAT and FQNNGV. V was clipped by 1 base and J by 4 bases, with 16 bases between them. This CDR3 is CASSLGSWGEVYGYTF. CDR3 nucleotides: TGTGCCAGCAGCTTAGGTAGCTGGGGAGAGGTCTATGGCTACACCTTC. The variable domain in full, completed from reference TRBV11-2 and TRBJ1-2, reads EAGVAQSPRYKIIEKRQSVAFWCNPISGHATLYWYQQILGQGPKLLIQFQNNGVVDDSQLPKDRFSAERLKGVDSTLKIQPAKLEDSAVYLCASSLGSWGEVYGYTFGSGTRLTVV.

The chain employs TRBV30 and TRBJ2-1, with 11 nucleotides matching TRBD1. This CDR3 has 15 amino acids. The V gene end was trimmed by 2 bases and the J gene end by 8 bases; junction bases not matched to a gene: 8. From germline, CDR1 is GTSNPN and CDR2 SVGIG (reference sequence). CDR3 sequence reads: CAWSRMGQGVDEQFF. For the CDR3, the DNA is TGTGCCTGGAGTAGGATGGGACAGGGGGTGGATGAGCAGTTCTTC. Full variable domain (missing parts from reference TRBV30 and TRBJ2-1): SQTIHQWPATLVQPVGSPLSLECTVEGTSNPNLYWYRQAAGRGLQLLFYSVGIGQISSEVPQNLSASRPQDRQFILSSKKLLLSDSGFYLCAWSRMGQGVDEQFFGPGTRLTVL.

This sequence joins TRBV4-1 and TRBJ2-1; TRBD1 or TRBD2 may be the D gene (5 bases each). Deletions cut 0 bases from V and 8 bases from J, with 14 bases between. This CDR3 is 15 amino acids long. Looked up from germline, CDR1 is MGHRA and CDR2 is YSYEKL. The CDR3 nucleotides read TGCGCCAGCAGCCAAGAAGGGCCAGGGAGCGATGAGCAGTTCTTC. It codes for CASSQEGPGSDEQFF.